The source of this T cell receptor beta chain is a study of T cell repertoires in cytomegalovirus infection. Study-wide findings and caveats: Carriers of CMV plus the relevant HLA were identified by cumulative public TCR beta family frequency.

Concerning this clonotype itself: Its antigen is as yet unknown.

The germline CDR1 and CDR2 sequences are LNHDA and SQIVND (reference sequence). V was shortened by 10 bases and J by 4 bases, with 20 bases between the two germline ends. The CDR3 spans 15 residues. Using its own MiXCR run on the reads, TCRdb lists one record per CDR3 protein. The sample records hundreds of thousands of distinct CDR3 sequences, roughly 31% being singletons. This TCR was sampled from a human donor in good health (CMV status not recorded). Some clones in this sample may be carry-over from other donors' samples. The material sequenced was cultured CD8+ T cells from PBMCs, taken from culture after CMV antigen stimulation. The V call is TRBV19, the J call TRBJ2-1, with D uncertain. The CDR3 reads CATSDGPLPYNEQFF. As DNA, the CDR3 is TGTGCCACCTCCGACGGGCCCCTACCTTACAATGAGCAGTTCTTC.